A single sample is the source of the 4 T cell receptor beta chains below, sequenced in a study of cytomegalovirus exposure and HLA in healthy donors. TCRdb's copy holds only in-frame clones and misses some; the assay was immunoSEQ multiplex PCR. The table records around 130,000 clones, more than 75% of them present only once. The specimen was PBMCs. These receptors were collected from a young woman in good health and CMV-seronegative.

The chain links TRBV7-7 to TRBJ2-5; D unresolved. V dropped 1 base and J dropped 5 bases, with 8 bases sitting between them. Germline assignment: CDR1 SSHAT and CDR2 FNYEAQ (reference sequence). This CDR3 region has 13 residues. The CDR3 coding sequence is TGTGCCAGCAGCTTAGGTCTTCTGGAGACCCAGTACTTC. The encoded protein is CASSLGLLETQYF.

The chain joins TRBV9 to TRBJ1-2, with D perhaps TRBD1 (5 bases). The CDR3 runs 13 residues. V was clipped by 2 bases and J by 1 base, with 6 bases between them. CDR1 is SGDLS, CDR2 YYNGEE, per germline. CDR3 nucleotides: TGTGCCAGCAGCGTGACAGTTAACTATGGCTACACCTTC. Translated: CASSVTVNYGYTF.

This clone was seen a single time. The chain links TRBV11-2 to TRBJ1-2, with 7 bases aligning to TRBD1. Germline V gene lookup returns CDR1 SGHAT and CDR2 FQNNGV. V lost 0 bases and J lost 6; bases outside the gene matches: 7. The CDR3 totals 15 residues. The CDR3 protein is CASSLDSNRGDGYTF. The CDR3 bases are TGTGCCAGCAGCTTAGATAGCAACAGGGGTGATGGCTACACCTTC.

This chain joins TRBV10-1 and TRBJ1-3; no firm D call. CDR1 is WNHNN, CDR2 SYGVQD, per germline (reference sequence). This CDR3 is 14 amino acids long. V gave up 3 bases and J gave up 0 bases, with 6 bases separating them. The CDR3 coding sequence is TGCGCCAGCAGTGAAGCGGGCTCTGGAAACACCATATATTTT. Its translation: CASSEAGSGNTIYF.